The 24 T cell receptor beta chains given below trace back to one sample, sequenced in a study of blood T cell repertoires in COVID-19. The method was immunoSEQ multiplex PCR; TCRdb's version includes in-frame clones alone and lacks a portion of them. The sample gives 130,000 to 150,000 clones, about 70% of which show up once; under 15% is in the top ten. Sequencing used peripheral blood. These receptors were taken from an elderly man with acute or convalescent COVID-19.

V usage is TRBV7-2 and J usage is TRBJ1-1; 8 nucleotides match TRBD1. The CDR3 is 14 amino acids. Per germline, CDR1 SGHTA and CDR2 FQGNSA. After removal of 3 bases from V and 5 bases from J, the junction contained 5 bases not matched to a gene. The CDR3, as DNA: TGTGCCAGCAGCTTGGGCAGGGGGCGGACTGAAGCTTTCTTT. Protein sequence: CASSLGRGRTEAFF.

This rearrangement joins TRBV7-9 to TRBJ1-6; a possible D gene is TRBD1 (5 bases). V shed 1 base and J shed 4 bases, with 5 bases lying between them. Germline assignment: CDR1 SEHNR and CDR2 FQNEAQ (reference sequence). The CDR3 covers 14 residues. The CDR3 DNA follows: TGTGCCAGCAGCTTAGAGGGGTATAATTCACCCCTCCACTTT. This codes for CASSLEGYNSPLHF.

This chain uses TRBV9 with TRBJ1-3; 7 bases align to TRBD1. After removal of 7 bases from V and 6 bases from J, the junction contained 7 bases not matched to a gene. The V gene's germline CDR1 is SGDLS and CDR2 YYNGEE. CDR3 length: 13 amino acids. The CDR3 loop reads CASGTAGSNTIYF. DNA of the CDR3: TGTGCCAGCGGGACAGCAGGGTCAAACACCATATATTTT.

This clone appeared a few times. J is TRBJ1-6 and V is TRBV6-2 or TRBV6-3, with D perhaps TRBD1 (6 bases). V lost 0 bases, J lost 8 bases, and 11 bases lay in between. CDR1 MNHEY and CDR2 SVGEGT come from the germline V gene. The CDR3 has 15 amino acids. DNA of the CDR3: TGTGCCAGCAGTTACTCGTTGGGGGCGTATTCACCCCTCCACTTT. This gives the protein CASSYSLGAYSPLHF.

This chain connects TRBV27 to TRBJ2-7; 7 positions agree with TRBD2. This CDR3 comprises 13 residues. Germline V gives CDR1 MNHEY, CDR2 SMNVEV (reference sequence). V lost 8 bases and J lost 1; bases outside the gene matches: 5. The CDR3, as DNA: TGTGCCAGCGGCCCGGGAGGTTCCTACGAGCAGTACTTC. Residues: CASGPGGSYEQYF.

The gene calls are TRBV28 and TRBJ1-2; TRBD1 agrees at 11 bases. The CDR3 totals 16 residues. Germline CDR1 MDHEN, CDR2 SYDVKM. V shed 6 bases, J shed 6 bases, and the junction held 12 bases outside the gene matches. DNA for the CDR3: TGTGCCAGCAGCCCCGGGACAGGGGGTTCCCTAAATGGCTACACCTTC. Translated: CASSPGTGGSLNGYTF.

This chain uses TRBV7-2 with TRBJ1-5; 10 bases fit TRBD1. This CDR3 region has 17 residues. Germline assignment: CDR1 SGHTA and CDR2 FQGNSA. The V gene end was trimmed by 3 bases and the J gene end by 2 bases; junction bases not matched to a gene: 7. The CDR3 coding sequence is TGTGCCAGCAGCTTCCCCCCCGGGACAGGGGGCAATCAGCCCCAGCATTTT. Its translation is CASSFPPGTGGNQPQHF. Full variable domain (rest looked up from reference TRBV7-2 and TRBJ1-5): GAGVSQSPSNKVTEKGKDVELRCDPISGHTALYWYRQSLGQGLEFLIYFQGNSAPDKSGLPSDRFSAERTGGSVSTLTIQRTQQEDSAVYLCASSFPPGTGGNQPQHFGDGTRLSIL.

The chain uses TRBV18 and TRBJ2-5; 7 nucleotides match TRBD1. The trim removed 3 bases at V and 1 base at J, leaving 8 bases unmatched. This CDR3 spans 16 amino acids. Germline lookup yields CDR1 KGHSH and CDR2 LQKENI. CDR3 loop: CASSPKLGTVQETQYF. CDR3 coding DNA: TGTGCCAGCTCACCCAAACTAGGGACAGTCCAAGAGACCCAGTACTTC.

The chain links TRBV10-3 to TRBJ2-2; D possibly corresponds to TRBD1 (6 bases). Trimming shortened V by 10 bases and J by 3 bases, and 18 bases separated the two germline ends. CDR3 length equals 15 residues. Germline CDR1 reads ENHRY; CDR2 reads SYGVKD. CDR3 DNA: TGTGCCACCCAATCAGCAGGGGTGGACACCGGGGAGCTGTTTTTT. It is translated as CATQSAGVDTGELFF.

V gene TRBV18 combines with J gene TRBJ2-7; TRBD1 matches at 8 bases. Germline CDR1 reads KGHSH; CDR2 reads LQKENI. This CDR3 region has 17 residues. The J segment lost 5 bases and the V segment lost 2 bases, leaving 14 bases of the junction unmatched. This chain's CDR3 is CASSPLGQGARRNEQYF. The CDR3, as DNA: TGTGCCAGCTCACCATTGGGGCAGGGGGCGCGGAGGAACGAGCAGTACTTC.

J is TRBJ1-2 and V is TRBV12-3 or TRBV12-4; D is uncertain. The CDR3 sequence is 13 residues long. Between the trimmed V and J ends, which lost 3 bases and 8 bases, there was a span of 13 bases. DNA of the CDR3: TGTGCCAGCAGTTTCGGCCAGGACTTCGGCTACACCTTC. Translated: CASSFGQDFGYTF.

This clone has only a few counts. V and J are TRBV27 and TRBJ2-7, with D possibly being TRBD2 (6 bases). Germline-derived CDR1 and CDR2 are MNHEY and SMNVEV (reference sequence). V gave up 0 bases and J gave up 3 bases, with 12 bases separating them. The CDR3 has 15 residues. CDR3 region: CASSLSGRGGYEQYF. The CDR3 nucleotides read TGTGCCAGCAGTTTATCGGGCCGGGGAGGCTACGAGCAGTACTTC.

This clone was counted only a few times. The sample has other DNA sequences that encode this CDR3 too. This chain connects TRBV7-9 to TRBJ2-7, with a tentative D call TRBD1 (6 bases). V shed 5 bases and J shed 3 bases, with 11 bases lying between them. This CDR3 is built from 13 residues. Per the germline V gene, CDR1 is SEHNR and CDR2 is FQNEAQ (reference sequence). The CDR3, as DNA: TGTGCCAGCAGCCTGACAGGAGACTACGAGCAGTACTTC. Protein: CASSLTGDYEQYF. Supplemented by reference TRBV7-9 and TRBJ2-7, the full variable domain reads DTGVSQNPRHKITKRGQNVTFRCDPISEHNRLYWYRQTLGQGPEFLTYFQNEAQLEKSRLLSDRFSAERPKGSFSTLEIQRTEQGDSAMYLCASSLTGDYEQYFGPGTRLTVT.

V gene TRBV10-3 combines with J gene TRBJ2-5; 8 bases are a match to TRBD1. Per germline, CDR1 ENHRY and CDR2 SYGVKD. The length of the CDR3 is 14 residues. Trimming removed 1 base from V and 5 bases from J; junction bases left unmatched: 3. The CDR3 bases are TGTGCCATCAGTGAGTTCCAGGGGGCTGAGACCCAGTACTTC. Translated, it gives CAISEFQGAETQYF.

This chain links TRBV2 with TRBJ2-7, with TRBD1 matching 8 bases. V shed 7 bases and J 0 bases; nucleotides not matched to a gene: 5. CDR3 length equals 14 residues. From germline, CDR1 is SNHLY and CDR2 FYNNEI. CDR3 coding DNA: TGTGCCAGCAAAGGACAGGGTGGCTCCTACGAGCAGTACTTC. Its translation: CASKGQGGSYEQYF.

The gene calls are TRBV27 and TRBJ2-1, with D perhaps matching TRBD2 (5 bases). Trimming shortened V by 2 bases and J by 9 bases, and 14 bases separated the two germline ends. The CDR3 spans 14 residues. Germline CDR1 and CDR2: MNHEY and SMNVEV (reference sequence). CDR3 sequence reads: CASSLRLGIGEQFF. Here the CDR3 DNA reads TGTGCCAGCAGTTTAAGGCTCGGGATCGGTGAGCAGTTCTTC.

The V gene is TRBV7-2, the J gene TRBJ1-6, with D possibly being TRBD1 (6 bases). This CDR3 comprises 14 residues. Deletions cut 5 bases from V and 3 bases from J, with 8 bases between. In germline, CDR1 is SGHTA, CDR2 FQGNSA. The CDR3 sequence: CASSRGHYNSPLHF. DNA of the CDR3: TGTGCCAGCAGCCGGGGACACTATAATTCACCCCTCCACTTT.

This rearrangement joins TRBV2 to TRBJ2-7; D not resolved. V lost 7 bases and J 3 bases, leaving 19 bases between the germline ends. The CDR3 contains 15 residues. From germline, CDR1 is SNHLY and CDR2 FYNNEI. The CDR3 coding sequence is TGTGCCAGCACTCCAAGTGTTACTTCAAACTACGAGCAGTACTTC. This gives the protein CASTPSVTSNYEQYF.

The chain couples TRBV12-3 or TRBV12-4 to TRBJ2-1, with D unclear. V was shortened by 6 bases and J by 5 bases, with 11 bases between the two germline ends. The CDR3 has 13 residues. CDR3 amino acids: CASRPDTHNEQFF. The CDR3, as DNA: TGTGCCAGCAGACCTGACACCCACAATGAGCAGTTCTTC.

V usage is TRBV7-8 and J usage is TRBJ1-6; D unclear. The CDR3 sequence is 16 residues long. Per the germline V gene, CDR1 is SGHVS and CDR2 is FQNEAQ. V gave up 5 bases and J gave up 0 bases, with 11 bases separating them. The CDR3 loop is CASSRDGSSYNSPLHF. The CDR3 region has the DNA TGTGCCAGCAGCCGAGACGGGAGCTCCTATAATTCACCCCTCCACTTT.

This clone has just a few counts. CDR3 bases: TGTGCCAGCAGCCAACGAACGAGCGGGGGGGCCGATGAGCAGTTCTTC. Translation gives CASSQRTSGGADEQFF. This chain joins TRBV4-2 and TRBJ2-1; 10 bases are a match to TRBD2. Germline V CDR1 and CDR2: LGHNA, YNFKEQ. V trimming: 2 bases; J trimming: 8 bases; junction bases outside the gene matches: 9. The CDR3 runs to 16 residues.

The J gene is TRBJ1-1, the V gene TRBV5-4, with TRBD1 identical over 9 bases. CDR3 length equals 15 residues. Germline CDR1 SGHNT, CDR2 YYREEE (reference sequence). Trimming took 2 bases from V and 11 from J; bases not matched to a gene: 13. CDR3 protein: CASSFKTGGMRAAFF. The CDR3 DNA follows: TGTGCCAGCAGCTTTAAGACAGGGGGAATGAGAGCGGCTTTCTTT.

The J gene is TRBJ1-5, the V gene TRBV19; 9 bases are shared with TRBD1. Losses at the gene ends were 7 bases for V and 9 bases for J; bases not matched to a gene: 10. The CDR3 length is 14 residues. Germline V gene data show CDR1 as LNHDA and CDR2 as SQIVND (reference sequence). The CDR3 DNA reads as TGTGCCAGTAACCCAACAGGGGGCAGTTTGCCCCAGCATTTT. This translates into CASNPTGGSLPQHF.

The gene calls are TRBV7-7 and TRBJ2-5; 12 nucleotides align to TRBD1. V lost 6 bases, J lost 5 bases, and 7 bases stayed unmatched. The CDR3 has 15 amino acids. Germline V gene data show CDR1 as SSHAT and CDR2 as FNYEAQ (reference sequence). The CDR3 DNA is TGTGCCAGCAGTCCCGGGACAGGGGGCGCCGAGACCCAGTACTTC. This codes for CASSPGTGGAETQYF.